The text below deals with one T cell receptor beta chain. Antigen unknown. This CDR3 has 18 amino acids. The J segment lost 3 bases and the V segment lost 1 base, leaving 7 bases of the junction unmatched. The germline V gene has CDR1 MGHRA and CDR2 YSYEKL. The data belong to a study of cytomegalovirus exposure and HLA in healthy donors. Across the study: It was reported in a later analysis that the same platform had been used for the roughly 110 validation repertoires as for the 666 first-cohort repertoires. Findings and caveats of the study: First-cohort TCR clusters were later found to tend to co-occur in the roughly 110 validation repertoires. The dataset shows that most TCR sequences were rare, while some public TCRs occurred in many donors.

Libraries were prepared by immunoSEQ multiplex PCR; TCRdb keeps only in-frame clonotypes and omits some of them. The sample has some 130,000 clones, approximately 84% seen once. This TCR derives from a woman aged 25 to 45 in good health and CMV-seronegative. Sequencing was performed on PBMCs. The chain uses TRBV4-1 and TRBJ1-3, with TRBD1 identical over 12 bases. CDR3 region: CASSQGPGTGGSGNTIYF. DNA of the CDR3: TGCGCCAGCAGCCAAGGGCCCGGGACAGGGGGCAGTGGAAACACCATATATTTT.